This is a list of T cell receptor beta chains from one sample in a study of control samples from healthy donors and cancer patients. Produced via immunoSEQ multiplex PCR; TCRdb's table is partial and in-frame only. Here the sample spans 150,000 or so clones, about 87% being singletons. The sequenced sample consisted of blood. These receptors all come from a man under 40 in good health. Each CDR3 is given with its conserved first and last residue. A D gene is named only where the DNA matches it firmly. Clone sizes are given selectively: once, few, many, or a class where the clone is expanded.

size: .
V: TRBV5-1
D: TRBD2
J: TRBJ2-3
DNA: TGCGCCAGCAGCTTGGGAGACGGGGGGAGCACAGATACGCAGTATTTT
CDR3: CASSLGDGGSTDTQYF

size: .
V: TRBV2
D: .
J: TRBJ1-2
DNA: TGTGCCTCTCAGACGTTTCTTCCTAATTATGGCTACACCTTC
CDR3: CASQTFLPNYGYTF

size: .
V: TRBV2
D: .
J: TRBJ1-1
DNA: TGTGCCAGCAGACGTCGTGGGACATTTGAAGCTTTCTTT
CDR3: CASRRRGTFEAFF

size: .
V: TRBV27
D: TRBD1
J: TRBJ1-1
DNA: TGTGCCAGCAGTTTTCCGGGACAGGGATCTGAAGCTTTCTTT
CDR3: CASSFPGQGSEAFF

size: .
V: TRBV7-2
D: .
J: TRBJ2-7
DNA: TGTGCCAGCAGCTTAGAGGGGGTAGCCTACGAGCAGTACTTC
CDR3: CASSLEGVAYEQYF

size: .
V: TRBV27
D: .
J: TRBJ1-3
DNA: TGTGCCAGCAGCTTACCTGGAAACACCATATATTTT
CDR3: CASSLPGNTIYF

size: .
V: TRBV19
D: TRBD2
J: TRBJ2-5
DNA: TGTGCCAGTAGTACAAGACTAGCGGGTCGGGGAGAAAAAGAGACCCAGTACTTC
CDR3: CASSTRLAGRGEKETQYF

size: .
V: TRBV11-2
D: .
J: TRBJ2-1
DNA: TGTGCCAGCAGCTTATCGGCGGGTCACAATGAGCAGTTCTTC
CDR3: CASSLSAGHNEQFF

size: .
V: TRBV9
D: .
J: TRBJ2-3
DNA: TGTGCCAGCAGCGTAGATCTGACTTTCAGACTGCATACGCAGTATTTT
CDR3: CASSVDLTFRLHTQYF

size: .
V: TRBV20-1
D: TRBD2
J: TRBJ2-1
DNA: TGCAGTGCTAGTCATGGCGGGGGATCCAGCTCCTACAATGAGCAGTTCTTC
CDR3: CSASHGGGSSSYNEQFF

size: .
V: TRBV3-1/TRBV3-2
D: .
J: TRBJ2-1
DNA: TGTGCCAGCAGCCGCGCGGAGGCGCCCTACAATGAGCAGTTCTTC
CDR3: CASSRAEAPYNEQFF

size: .
V: TRBV30
D: .
J: TRBJ2-5
DNA: TGTGCCTGGAGTGGTGGCGGTACCCAAGAGACCCAGTACTTC
CDR3: CAWSGGGTQETQYF

size: .
V: TRBV6-6
D: TRBD1
J: TRBJ1-4
DNA: TGTGCCAGCAGTTACGGGGGGGGGACAGGAGAAAAACTGTTTTTT
CDR3: CASSYGGGTGEKLFF

size: .
V: TRBV6-5
D: .
J: TRBJ2-4
DNA: TGTGCCAGCACCCTCATGGATAAGAACATTCAGTACTTC
CDR3: CASTLMDKNIQYF

size: .
V: TRBV6-5
D: .
J: TRBJ2-3
DNA: TGTGCCAGCATAAAGAGCACAGATACGCAGTATTTT
CDR3: CASIKSTDTQYF

size: .
V: TRBV11-3
D: .
J: TRBJ2-7
DNA: TGTGCCAGCAGCTTTGGCGCGACCTACGAGCAGTACTTC
CDR3: CASSFGATYEQYF

size: .
V: TRBV7-9
D: TRBD1
J: TRBJ2-3
DNA: TGTGCCAGCAGCCAGGACAGGGGGTTCGGCACAGATACGCAGTATTTT
CDR3: CASSQDRGFGTDTQYF

size: .
V: TRBV2
D: TRBD1
J: TRBJ1-5
DNA: TGTGCCAGCAGTGAAGGGACAGGGGGCGAATGGGGATTGACCCAGCCCCAGCATTTT
CDR3: CASSEGTGGEWGLTQPQHF

size: .
V: TRBV9
D: .
J: TRBJ1-5
DNA: TGTGCCAGCAGCGTAGGTGGAGAGGCGAGACAGCCCCAGCATTTT
CDR3: CASSVGGEARQPQHF

size: .
V: TRBV20-1
D: .
J: TRBJ2-7
DNA: TGCAGTGCTCGCCAGTACGAGCAGTACTTC
CDR3: CSARQYEQYF

size: .
V: TRBV7-2
D: .
J: TRBJ1-2
DNA: TGTGCCAGCAGCTTAGAGGTGGGGTTCTATGGCTACACCTTC
CDR3: CASSLEVGFYGYTF

size: .
V: TRBV19
D: .
J: TRBJ1-3
DNA: TGTGCCAGTAGTGCCTTCCCGGGCGACACCATATATTTT
CDR3: CASSAFPGDTIYF

size: .
V: TRBV19
D: TRBD1
J: TRBJ1-4
DNA: TGTGCCAGTAGACCGACAGGGGGCCGGGAAAAACTGTTTTTT
CDR3: CASRPTGGREKLFF

size: .
V: TRBV7-9
D: TRBD1
J: TRBJ2-5
DNA: TGTGCCAGCAGCTTACTGGACAGGGGTGAGGGAGAGACCCAGTACTTC
CDR3: CASSLLDRGEGETQYF

size: .
V: TRBV5-4
D: TRBD2
J: TRBJ2-1
DNA: TGTGCCAGCAGCTTGAGACTAGCGGGGAATGAGCAGTTCTTC
CDR3: CASSLRLAGNEQFF

size: .
V: TRBV2
D: .
J: TRBJ2-7
DNA: TGTGCCAGCAGTGAACTGGGGACACTTACCTACGAGCAGTACTTC
CDR3: CASSELGTLTYEQYF

size: .
V: TRBV20-1
D: .
J: TRBJ2-1
DNA: TGCAGTGCTAGTATAGCCCCTGTGAACAATGAGCAGTTCTTC
CDR3: CSASIAPVNNEQFF

size: .
V: TRBV6-4
D: .
J: TRBJ2-1
DNA: TGTGCCAGCAGTCCCCGCCAGGGGACCTACAATGAGCAGTTCTTC
CDR3: CASSPRQGTYNEQFF

size: .
V: TRBV4-1
D: TRBD1
J: TRBJ1-6
DNA: TGCGCCAGCAGAGCGGGACAGAATAATTCACCCCTCCACTTT
CDR3: CASRAGQNNSPLHF

size: once
V: TRBV18
D: TRBD1
J: TRBJ1-2
DNA: TGTGCCAGCTCACCAGTCGGGACAGGGGCCTATGGCTACACCTTC
CDR3: CASSPVGTGAYGYTF

size: once
V: TRBV3-1/TRBV3-2
D: .
J: TRBJ2-7
DNA: TGTGCCAGCAGCCAAGTGCAGGGTCAGTACGAGCAGTACTTC
CDR3: CASSQVQGQYEQYF

size: .
V: TRBV28
D: .
J: TRBJ1-2
DNA: TGTGCCAGCAGTTTAAATGACCGGCCCCTCTATGGCTACACCTTC
CDR3: CASSLNDRPLYGYTF

size: .
V: TRBV7-9
D: .
J: TRBJ2-1
DNA: TGTGCCAGCAGCCCAGCCCTGCCGGGACATAACTACAATGAGCAGTTCTTC
CDR3: CASSPALPGHNYNEQFF

size: .
V: TRBV19
D: .
J: TRBJ2-3
DNA: TGTGCCAGTAGTACCTCTCAGTGGAGCACAGATACGCAGTATTTT
CDR3: CASSTSQWSTDTQYF

size: .
V: TRBV27
D: TRBD1
J: TRBJ1-2
DNA: TGTGCCAGCAGTCAAGACAGGGGACTCTATGGCTACACCTTC
CDR3: CASSQDRGLYGYTF

size: .
V: TRBV19
D: .
J: TRBJ2-1
DNA: TGTGCCAGCGGGACAACGGCCTACAATGAGCAGTTCTTC
CDR3: CASGTTAYNEQFF

size: .
V: TRBV11-3
D: TRBD2
J: TRBJ2-1
DNA: TGCGGACCGAAGCGGGAGACCTACAATGAGCAGTTCTTC
CDR3: CGPKRETYNEQFF

size: few
V: TRBV9
D: TRBD1
J: TRBJ1-2
DNA: TGTGCCAGCAGCCCGGGGACAGGTCCTTTTAACTATGGCTACACCTTC
CDR3: CASSPGTGPFNYGYTF

size: .
V: TRBV7-8
D: .
J: TRBJ2-6
DNA: TGTGCCAGCAGCTTAACCCCCCCCACTGGGGCCAACGTCCTGACTTTC
CDR3: CASSLTPPTGANVLTF

size: few
V: TRBV6-1
D: .
J: TRBJ1-2
DNA: TGTGCCAGCAGTGAAGCCAGGGGACACTATGGCTACACCTTC
CDR3: CASSEARGHYGYTF

size: .
V: TRBV2
D: .
J: TRBJ1-1
DNA: TGTGCCAGCAGTGTGGAGAGCATGAACACTGAAGCTTTCTTT
CDR3: CASSVESMNTEAFF

size: .
V: TRBV3-1/TRBV3-2
D: .
J: TRBJ1-1
DNA: TGTGCCAGCAGCCACAGGGGTATGAACACTGAAGCTTTCTTT
CDR3: CASSHRGMNTEAFF

size: .
V: TRBV5-1
D: .
J: TRBJ1-5
DNA: TGCGCCAGCAGCTTGGTTCCCGGGAATAATCAGCCCCAGCATTTT
CDR3: CASSLVPGNNQPQHF

size: .
V: TRBV9
D: .
J: TRBJ2-7
DNA: TGTGCCAGCAGCGTAGGACTAGACTACTACGAGCAGTACTTC
CDR3: CASSVGLDYYEQYF